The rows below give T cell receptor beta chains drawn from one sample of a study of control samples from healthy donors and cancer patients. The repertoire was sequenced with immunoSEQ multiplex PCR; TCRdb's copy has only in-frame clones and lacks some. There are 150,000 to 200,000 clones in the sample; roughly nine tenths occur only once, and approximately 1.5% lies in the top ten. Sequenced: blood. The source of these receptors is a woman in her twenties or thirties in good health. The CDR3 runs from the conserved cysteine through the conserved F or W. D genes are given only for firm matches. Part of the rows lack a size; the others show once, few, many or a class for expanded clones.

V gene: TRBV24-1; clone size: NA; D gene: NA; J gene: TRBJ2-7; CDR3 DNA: TGTGCCACCAGTGATCGCTCAGGGGGAGGCTCCTACGAGCAGTACTTC; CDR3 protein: CATSDRSGGGSYEQYF
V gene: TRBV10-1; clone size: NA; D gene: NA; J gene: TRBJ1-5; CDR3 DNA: TGCGCCAGCAGTCCGGACACTAGCAATCAGCCCCAGCATTTT; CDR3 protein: CASSPDTSNQPQHF
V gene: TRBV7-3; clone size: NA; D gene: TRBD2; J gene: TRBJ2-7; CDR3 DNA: TGTGCCAGCAGCCCGGGACTAGCGGGGGCCAGCTCCTACGAGCAGTACTTC; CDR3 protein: CASSPGLAGASSYEQYF
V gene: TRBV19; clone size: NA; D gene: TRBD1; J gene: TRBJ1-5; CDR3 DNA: TGTGCCAGTAGTACTCCGGACAGGGGTAGCAATCAGCCCCAGCATTTT; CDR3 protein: CASSTPDRGSNQPQHF
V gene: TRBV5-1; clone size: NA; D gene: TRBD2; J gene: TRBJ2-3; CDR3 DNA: TGCGCCAGCAGCTTGGCTCTAGCGGGGGGGCGTAGCACAGATACGCAGTATTTT; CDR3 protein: CASSLALAGGRSTDTQYF
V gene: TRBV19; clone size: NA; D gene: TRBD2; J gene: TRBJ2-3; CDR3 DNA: TGTGCCAGTAGTATAGGACTAGCGGGATCAGATACGCAGTATTTT; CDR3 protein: CASSIGLAGSDTQYF
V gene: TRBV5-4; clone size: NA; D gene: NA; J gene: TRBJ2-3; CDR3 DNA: TGTGCCAGCAGCTCTAGCGCCACTAGCACAGATACGCAGTATTTT; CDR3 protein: CASSSSATSTDTQYF
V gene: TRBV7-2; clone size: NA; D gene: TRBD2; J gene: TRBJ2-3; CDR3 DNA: TGTGCCAGCAGCTCCGATAGCGGGAGTACAGATACGCAGTATTTT; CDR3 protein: CASSSDSGSTDTQYF
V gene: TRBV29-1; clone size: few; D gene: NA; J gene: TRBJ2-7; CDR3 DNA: TGCAGCGTTGGATTAGGGGGAGCAGGGGAGCAGTACTTC; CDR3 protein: CSVGLGGAGEQYF
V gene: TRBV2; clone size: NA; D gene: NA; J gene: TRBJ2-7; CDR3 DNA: TGTGCCAGCAGTGATGGGGGCACCCGGTACGAGCAGTACTTC; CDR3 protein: CASSDGGTRYEQYF
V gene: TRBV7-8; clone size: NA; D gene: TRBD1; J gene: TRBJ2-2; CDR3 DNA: TGTGCCAGCAGGGGGGACAGGGGGTGCACCGGGGAGCTGTTTTTT; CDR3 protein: CASRGDRGCTGELFF
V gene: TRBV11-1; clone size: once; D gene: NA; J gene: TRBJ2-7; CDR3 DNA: TGTGCCAGCAGCTTAGCCAGGGAGTACCACGAGCAGTACTTC; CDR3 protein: CASSLAREYHEQYF
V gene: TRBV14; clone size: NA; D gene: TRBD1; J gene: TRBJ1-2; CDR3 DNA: TGTGCCAGCAGCCCGACAGGGGTTGGTGGCTACACCTTC; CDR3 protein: CASSPTGVGGYTF
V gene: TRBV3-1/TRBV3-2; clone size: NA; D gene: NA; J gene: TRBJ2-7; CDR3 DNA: TGTGCCAGCAGCCAAGGACTGACCTACGAGCAGTACTTC; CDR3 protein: CASSQGLTYEQYF
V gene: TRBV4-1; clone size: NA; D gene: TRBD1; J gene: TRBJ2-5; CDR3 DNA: TGCGCCAGCAGCAACAGGCGGGGACAGGGGGCAGAGACCCAGTACTTC; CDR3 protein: CASSNRRGQGAETQYF
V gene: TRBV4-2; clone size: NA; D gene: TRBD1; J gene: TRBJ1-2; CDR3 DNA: TGTGCCAGCAGCCAAGAACAGGGGGGCTCTGGCTACACCTTC; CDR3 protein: CASSQEQGGSGYTF
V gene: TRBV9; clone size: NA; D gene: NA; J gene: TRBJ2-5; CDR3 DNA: TGTGCCAGCAGCGTCTTAGGGGATCAAGAGACCCAGTACTTC; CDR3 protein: CASSVLGDQETQYF
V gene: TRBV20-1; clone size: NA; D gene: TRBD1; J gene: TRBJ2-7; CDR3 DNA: TGCAGTGCGGGGACAGTGTACGAGCAGTACTTC; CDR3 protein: CSAGTVYEQYF
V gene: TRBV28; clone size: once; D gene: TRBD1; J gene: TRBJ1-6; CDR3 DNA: TGTGCCAGCAGACTCTCTACAGGGGTTATCTATAATTCACCCCTCCACTTT; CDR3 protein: CASRLSTGVIYNSPLHF
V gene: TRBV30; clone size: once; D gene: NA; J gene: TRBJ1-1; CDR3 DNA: TGTGCCTGGACAGGGTGGGTGATGAACACTGAAGCTTTCTTT; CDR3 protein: CAWTGWVMNTEAFF
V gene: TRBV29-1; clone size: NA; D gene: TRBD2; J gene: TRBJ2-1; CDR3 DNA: TGCAGCGTTGACGGGAGGGACAATGAGCAGTTCTTC; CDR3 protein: CSVDGRDNEQFF
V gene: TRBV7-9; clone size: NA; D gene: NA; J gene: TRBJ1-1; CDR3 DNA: TGTGCCAGCAGCTCAGGGTTGGGGAACACTGAAGCTTTCTTT; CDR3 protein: CASSSGLGNTEAFF
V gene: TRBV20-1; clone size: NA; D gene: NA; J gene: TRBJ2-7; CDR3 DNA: TGCAGTGCCCACGGACAGAGGGAGCAGTACTTC; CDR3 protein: CSAHGQREQYF
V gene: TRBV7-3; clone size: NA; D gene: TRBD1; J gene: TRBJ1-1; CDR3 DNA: TGTGCCAGCAGCTGGACAGGCATGAACACTGAAGCTTTCTTT; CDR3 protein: CASSWTGMNTEAFF
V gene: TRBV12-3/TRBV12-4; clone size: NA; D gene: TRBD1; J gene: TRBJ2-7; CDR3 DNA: TGTGCCAGCAGTTTGACAGGGCCCGAGCAGTACTTC; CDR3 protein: CASSLTGPEQYF
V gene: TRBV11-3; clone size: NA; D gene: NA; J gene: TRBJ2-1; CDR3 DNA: TGTGCCAGCAGGTTAGCGGACGCCAATGAGCAGTTCTTC; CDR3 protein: CASRLADANEQFF
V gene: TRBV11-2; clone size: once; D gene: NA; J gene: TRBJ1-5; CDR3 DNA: TGTGCCAGCAGCTTTACCCGGGACGGCAATCAGCCCCAGCATTTT; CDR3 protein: CASSFTRDGNQPQHF
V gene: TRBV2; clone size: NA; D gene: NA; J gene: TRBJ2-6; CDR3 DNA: TGTGCCAGCATGGGGGCACCTACCTCTGGGGCCAACGTCCTGACTTTC; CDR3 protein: CASMGAPTSGANVLTF